The T cell receptor (beta chain) under discussion was sequenced for a study of molecular identifiers for immune sequencing clone quantification. For naive CD8 T cells, sorting used the CD8+CD4-CCR7+CD45RA+ phenotype. CDR3 length: 15 amino acids. Trimming cost V 5 bases and J 8 bases, with 19 bases left between them. The germline gives CDR1 MNHEY, CDR2 SMNVEV (reference sequence). For this clonotype: Its matching antigen is unknown.

As previously described, bulk TCR libraries were made using listed TCR primers. TCRdb processed the PCR reads anew with MiXCR; each CDR3 protein has one entry. Of more than 85,000 distinct CDR3 sequences in the sample, less than 35% were seen once. Notes on the study in general: Clones above 20 RNA copies contained over 97% of effector molecules and under 1% of naive molecules.

The clonotype originates from a human donor in good health. Some libraries in this study had Jurkat cell RNA spiked in. The chain links TRBV27 to TRBJ2-1; TRBD2 might be the D (5 bases). The sequencing input was naive CD8+ T cells from blood, with Jurkat cell RNA spiked in. Described subset: FACS-sorted CD8+CD4-CCR7+CD45RA+ naive T cells. As DNA, the CDR3 is TGTGCCAGCAGTATAATTCCGACTATGACCCATGAGCAGTTCTTC. Protein product: CASSIIPTMTHEQFF.